A few counts support the clone carrying this T cell receptor (beta chain). No antigen is known for it. A junction end diverges from the germline sequence, so it may reflect a read error. The sample is drawn from a study of metastatic and nonmetastatic thyroid tumors. Across the study: Repertoire comparisons spanned blood and tumor or nodule tissue from malignant and benign thyroid patients. Study-wide results and limits: Reports indicated that malignant thyroid tumors showed significantly higher TCR beta diversity than benign nodules did, in blood and tumor.

TCRdb used MiXCR to call clones anew from the PCR reads. Of about 19,000 clones listed, about a third are singletons. The CDR3 has 14 amino acids. The germline CDR1 and CDR2 sequences are LNHDA and SQIVND (reference sequence). All patients were untreated before thyroid surgery. The source is a male donor with papillary thyroid cancer or a benign thyroid nodule (not recorded which). Some clones in this sample may be carry-over from other donors' samples. Sequenced material: tumor tissue. The chain links TRBV19 to TRBJ1-2; D remains unclear. The CDR3 DNA is TGTGCCAGCTCCCTGGACGTATTTAACTTTGGCTACACCTTC. Translation gives CASSLDVFNFGYTF.